This paragraph covers one T cell receptor beta chain sequence. The data are from a study of type 1 regulatory T cells. About the research overall: An in vitro protocol generated T-allo10, a Tr1-enriched, alloantigen-specific CD4 T cell product.

The germline V gene encodes CDR1 MNHNS and CDR2 SASEGT. The length of the CDR3 is 14 residues. Trimming shortened V by 4 bases and J by 6 bases, and 15 bases separated the two germline ends. TCRdb fed the reads into MiXCR, producing one record per CDR3 protein. The sample has over 90,000 distinct CDR3 sequences; 25% to 40% are singletons. The material sequenced was CD4+ T cells, either the whole sample or a sorted fraction (not recorded which). V gene TRBV6-1 combines with J gene TRBJ1-2; tentative D call: TRBD1 (6 bases). The receptor's source is a human donor in good health. This chain's CDR3 is CASSGGRRHDGYTF. The CDR3 bases are TGTGCCAGCAGTGGGGGGCGACGGCATGATGGCTACACCTTC.